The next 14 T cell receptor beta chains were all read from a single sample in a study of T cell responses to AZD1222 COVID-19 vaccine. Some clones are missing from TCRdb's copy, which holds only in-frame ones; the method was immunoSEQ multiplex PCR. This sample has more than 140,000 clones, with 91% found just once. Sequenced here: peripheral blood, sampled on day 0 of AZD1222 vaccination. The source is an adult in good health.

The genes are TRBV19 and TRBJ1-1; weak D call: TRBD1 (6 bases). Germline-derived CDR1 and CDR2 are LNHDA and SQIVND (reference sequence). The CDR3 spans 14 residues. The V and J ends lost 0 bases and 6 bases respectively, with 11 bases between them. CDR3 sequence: CASSIDRGWAEAFF. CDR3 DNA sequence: TGTGCCAGTAGTATAGACAGGGGTTGGGCTGAAGCTTTCTTT.

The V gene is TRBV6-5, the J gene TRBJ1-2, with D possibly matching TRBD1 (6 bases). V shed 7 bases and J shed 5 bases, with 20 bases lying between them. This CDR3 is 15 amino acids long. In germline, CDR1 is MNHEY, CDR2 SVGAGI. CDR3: CASTPRTAGLYGYTF. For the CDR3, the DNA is TGTGCCAGCACCCCCCGGACAGCGGGCCTATATGGCTACACCTTC.

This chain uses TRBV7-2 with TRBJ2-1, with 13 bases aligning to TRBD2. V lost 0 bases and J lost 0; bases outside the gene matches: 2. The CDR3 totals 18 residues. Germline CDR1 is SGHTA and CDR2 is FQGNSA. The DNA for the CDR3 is TGTGCCAGCAGCTTAGCAAGACTAGCGGGGGGCTCCTACAATGAGCAGTTCTTC. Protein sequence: CASSLARLAGGSYNEQFF.

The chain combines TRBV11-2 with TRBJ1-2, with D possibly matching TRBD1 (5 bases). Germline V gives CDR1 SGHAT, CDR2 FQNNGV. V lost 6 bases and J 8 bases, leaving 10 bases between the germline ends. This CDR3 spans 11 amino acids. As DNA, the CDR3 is TGTGCCAGCAGATCGACAGAAGGCTACACCTTC. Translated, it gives CASRSTEGYTF.

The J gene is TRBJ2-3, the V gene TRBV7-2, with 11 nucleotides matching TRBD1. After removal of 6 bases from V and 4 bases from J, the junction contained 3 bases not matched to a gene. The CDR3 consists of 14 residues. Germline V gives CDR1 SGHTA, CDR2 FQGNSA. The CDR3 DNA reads TGTGCCAGCAGTCGGACAGGGGGCCCAGATACGCAGTATTTT. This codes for CASSRTGGPDTQYF.

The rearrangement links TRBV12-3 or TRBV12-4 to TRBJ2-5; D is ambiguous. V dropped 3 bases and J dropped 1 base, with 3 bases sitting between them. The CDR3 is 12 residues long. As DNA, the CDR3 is TGTGCCAGCAGTTTTATCCAAGAGACCCAGTACTTC. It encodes CASSFIQETQYF.

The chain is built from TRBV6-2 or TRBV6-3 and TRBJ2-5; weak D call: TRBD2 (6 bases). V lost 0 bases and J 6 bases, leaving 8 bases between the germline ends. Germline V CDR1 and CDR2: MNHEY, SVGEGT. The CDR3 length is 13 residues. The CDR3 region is CASSYSGGKTQYF. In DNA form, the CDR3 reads TGTGCCAGCAGTTACTCCGGGGGAAAGACCCAGTACTTC.

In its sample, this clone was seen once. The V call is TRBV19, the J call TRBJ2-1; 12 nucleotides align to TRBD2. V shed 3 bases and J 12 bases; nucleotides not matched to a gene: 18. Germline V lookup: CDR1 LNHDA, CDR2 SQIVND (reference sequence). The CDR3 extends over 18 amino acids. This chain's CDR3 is CASSIVSGGLAGGRGQFF. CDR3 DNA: TGTGCCAGTAGTATCGTTAGCGGGGGGCTAGCGGGAGGGCGAGGGCAGTTCTTC.

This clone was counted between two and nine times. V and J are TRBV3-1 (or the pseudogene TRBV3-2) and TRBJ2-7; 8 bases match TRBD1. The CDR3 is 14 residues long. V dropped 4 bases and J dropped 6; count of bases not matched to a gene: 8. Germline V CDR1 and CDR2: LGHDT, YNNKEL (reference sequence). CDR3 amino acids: CASSPGQGAGEQYF. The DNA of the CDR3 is TGTGCCAGCAGCCCCGGGCAGGGGGCAGGCGAGCAGTACTTC.

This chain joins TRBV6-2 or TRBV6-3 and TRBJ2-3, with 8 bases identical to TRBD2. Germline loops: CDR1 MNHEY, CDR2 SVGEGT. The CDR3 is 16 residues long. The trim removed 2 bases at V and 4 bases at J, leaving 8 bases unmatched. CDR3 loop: CASSYGTRGLADTQYF. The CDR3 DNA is TGTGCCAGCAGTTACGGGACTAGGGGGTTGGCAGATACGCAGTATTTT.

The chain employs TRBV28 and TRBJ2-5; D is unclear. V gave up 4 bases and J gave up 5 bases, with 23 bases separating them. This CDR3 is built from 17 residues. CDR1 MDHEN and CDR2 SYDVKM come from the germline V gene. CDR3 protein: CASSSPHRADRLETQYF. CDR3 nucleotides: TGTGCCAGCAGTTCCCCCCACCGGGCGGATCGTTTGGAGACCCAGTACTTC.

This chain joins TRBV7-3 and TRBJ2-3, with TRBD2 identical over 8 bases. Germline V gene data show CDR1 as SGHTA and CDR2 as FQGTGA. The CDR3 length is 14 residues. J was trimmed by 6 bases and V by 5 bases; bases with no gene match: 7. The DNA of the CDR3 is TGTGCCAGCAGCCAAAGCGGGAGAAAGGATACGCAGTATTTT. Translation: CASSQSGRKDTQYF.

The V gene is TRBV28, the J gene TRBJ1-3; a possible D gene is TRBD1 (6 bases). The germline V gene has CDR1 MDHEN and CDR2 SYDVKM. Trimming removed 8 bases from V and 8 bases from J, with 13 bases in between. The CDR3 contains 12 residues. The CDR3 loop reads CASQRQAYTIYF. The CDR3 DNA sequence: TGTGCCAGCCAACGACAGGCATACACCATATATTTT.

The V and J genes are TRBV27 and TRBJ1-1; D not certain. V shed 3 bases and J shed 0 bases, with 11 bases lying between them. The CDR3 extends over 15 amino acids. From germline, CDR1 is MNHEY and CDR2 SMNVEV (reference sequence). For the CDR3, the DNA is TGTGCCAGCAGTTTGGCAGGCCCCATGAACACTGAAGCTTTCTTT. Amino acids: CASSLAGPMNTEAFF.